These T cell receptor beta chains were read from a single sample in a study of synovial regulatory T cells in juvenile arthritis. Using immunoSEQ multiplex PCR, the repertoire was profiled, and TCRdb retains in-frame clones only, with some absent. The listing contains 7,000 to 8,000 clones. What was sequenced was Treg cells from blood. Source of these receptors: a donor aged 2-30 years with juvenile idiopathic arthritis. The CDR3 runs from the conserved cysteine through the conserved F or W. Expanded clones are given a class, and other clones once, few, many or no size at all.

TRBJ2-5	.	TRBV2	CASSRGWQETQYF
TRBJ2-2	.	TRBV21-1	CASSKGRMGGDNPTGELFF
TRBJ2-7	.	TRBV5-5	CASSFWGRRGDEQYF
TRBJ1-2	medium-sized	TRBV30	CAWSVHRDHGYTF
TRBJ2-3	.	TRBV5-6	CASSLGLGQLSTDTQYF
TRBJ2-1	.	TRBV5-1	CASSLSGEAYNEQFF
TRBJ2-3	.	TRBV28	CASSFLRTDTQYF
TRBJ2-4	.	TRBV2	CASSRQGLAKNIQYF
TRBJ1-2	.	TRBV29-1	CSVGVGGATAGYTF
TRBJ1-4	.	TRBV5-1	CASAEGAGTTGEKLFF
TRBJ1-2	.	TRBV29-1	CSVLNISQYGYTF
TRBJ1-1	medium-sized	TRBV7-2	CASSLVGERGTEAFF
TRBJ2-1	.	TRBV28	CASSLAPGLNEQFF